This TCR beta chain originates from a study of PD-L1 blockade in urothelial cancer. At the level of the study: Patients, treated from about 2014 onward, received atezolizumab 1,200 mg intravenously every 3 weeks. Samples came from 3 weeks, at the second dose, and 6 weeks into treatment.

Sampling of each patient yielded between 1 and 8 specimens, collected pretreatment and on-treatment. Assay used: immunoSEQ multiplex PCR; TCRdb lists only in-frame clones, some missing. In the table there are around 45,000 clones, 88% of which are singletons. The CDR3 spans 14 residues. CDR1 MNHNY and CDR2 SVGAGI come from the germline V gene (reference sequence). Trimming left V 0 bases short and J 3 bases short, with 9 bases between. This sequence was found in a woman aged 55 to 70 with urothelial cancer. The chain is built from TRBV6-6 and TRBJ2-7; maybe TRBD1 (6 bases). The specimen comprised PBMCs, sampled around atezolizumab (anti-PD-L1) treatment. The CDR3 reads CASSYSGGSYEQYF. The CDR3 bases are TGTGCCAGCAGTTACTCAGGGGGAAGCTACGAGCAGTACTTC.